This TCR beta chain is drawn from a study of technical replicates of blood from a few donors. Produced via immunoSEQ multiplex PCR; TCRdb's table is partial and in-frame only. The table records about 88,000 clones, roughly 94% of them present only once. The sequencing sample was made of T cells isolated from PBMCs. This clonotype originated in a human donor in good health.

The CDR3 coding sequence is TGTGCCAGCAGCTCCTATGTTGACCCGGGGTTAGCTTTCTTT. Its protein product is CASSSYVDPGLAFF. The chain is built from TRBV11-3 and TRBJ1-1; unclear D gene. Germline CDR1 reads SGHNT; CDR2 reads YENEEA. Trimming took off 4 bases at V and 10 bases at J, with 19 bases between the two ends. This CDR3 spans 14 amino acids. Based on the CDR3 plus reference TRBV11-3 and TRBJ1-1, the full variable domain is EAGVVQSPRYKIIEKKQPVAFWCNPISGHNTLYWYLQNLGQGPELLIRYENEEAVDDSQLPKDRFSAERLKGVDSTLKIQPAELGDSAVYLCASSSYVDPGLAFFGQGTRLTVV.